This T cell receptor beta chain is from a study of OX40 agonist ivuxolimab in advanced cancers. The V gene's germline CDR1 is SGHTA and CDR2 FQGNSA. The V end was cut by 5 bases, the J end by 7 bases, with 17 bases between. CDR3 length: 14 amino acids. The table came from immunoSEQ multiplex PCR; TCRdb's copy has only in-frame clones and leaves some out. The data contain over 65,000 clones, around 87% of them seen just once; the ten biggest clones take up about 8%. The chain employs TRBV7-2 and TRBJ1-1; D possibly corresponds to TRBD1 (5 bases). The TCR originated in an adult with an advanced solid tumor such as melanoma, head and neck, liver or kidney cancer. This specimen consisted of CD4+ or CD8+ T cells sorted from blood, obtained in a trial of the OX40 agonist ivuxolimab. CDR3 loop: CASSQIKGGVEAFF. CDR3 bases: TGTGCCAGCAGCCAAATTAAGGGAGGGGTTGAAGCTTTCTTT.